This TCR beta chain was captured in a study of post-analysis software for immune sequencing data. This clonotype was counted at least ten times. Incorporated into the TCR beta cDNA libraries were unique molecular identifiers, which served to reduce PCR and sequencing biases. TCRdb ran MiXCR on the PCR reads and lists one entry per CDR3 protein. The sample carries approximately 150,000 distinct CDR3 sequences, approximately 30% recorded once. The sample was blood. The clonotype originates from a girl under 18 with multiple sclerosis.

The CDR3 region is CASSFAGGTYEQYF. In DNA, the CDR3 is TGCGCCAGCAGCTTCGCCGGGGGGACCTACGAGCAGTACTTC. The rearrangement uses TRBV5-1 and TRBJ2-7, with 7 bases aligning to TRBD2. Germline lookup yields CDR1 SGHRS and CDR2 YFSETQ. V was pared by 2 bases and J by 2 bases, with 4 bases of the junction left unmatched. This CDR3 contains 14 residues.